This entry lists 6 T cell receptor beta chains sequenced from one sample in a study of Tregs in tolerant kidney transplant recipients. Clones were sequenced by immunoSEQ multiplex PCR, and TCRdb holds only the in-frame ones, with some missing. This table holds about 240,000 clones, roughly 80% found once. Sequencing was performed on CD4+ T cells from blood. The receptors were sampled from a human donor in good health.

The chain combines TRBV11-3 with TRBJ2-3; 7 nucleotides agree with TRBD1. The ends lost 5 bases at V and 4 bases at J; junction bases unmatched: 9. CDR1 and CDR2 (germline): SGHNT, YENEEA. The CDR3 contains 15 residues. CDR3 sequence (DNA): TGTGCCAGCAGCAACCCAGGGGGAAGGGCAGATACGCAGTATTTT. This encodes CASSNPGGRADTQYF. The whole variable domain, filled in from reference TRBV11-3 and TRBJ2-3, reads EAGVVQSPRYKIIEKKQPVAFWCNPISGHNTLYWYLQNLGQGPELLIRYENEEAVDDSQLPKDRFSAERLKGVDSTLKIQPAELGDSAVYLCASSNPGGRADTQYFGPGTRLTVL.

The chain carries TRBV9 and TRBJ2-3; a weak D match, TRBD1 (6 bases). The V gene lost 4 bases and the J gene lost 2 bases, with 14 bases spanning the gap. Germline-derived CDR1 and CDR2 are SGDLS and YYNGEE. CDR3 length: 15 residues. The CDR3 DNA reads as TGTGCCAGCAGCCTCCCGGGACAAAACACAGATACGCAGTATTTT. As protein: CASSLPGQNTDTQYF.

This clone was recorded once. This sequence joins TRBV6-6 and TRBJ2-3; weak D call: TRBD1 (5 bases). CDR1 is MNHNY, CDR2 SVGAGI, per germline (reference sequence). V gave up 0 bases and J gave up 8 bases, with 6 bases separating them. This CDR3 has 12 amino acids. CDR3 coding DNA: TGTGCCAGCAGTTACTCAGGGGTTACGCAGTATTTT. Translation gives CASSYSGVTQYF.

This clone is a singleton in its sample. The genes are TRBV6-1 and TRBJ1-1; 7 nucleotides align to TRBD1. With 0 bases clipped from V and 8 bases from J, the junction kept 9 bases outside the gene matches. Germline V CDR1 and CDR2: MNHNS, SASEGT. The CDR3 has 15 amino acids. The CDR3, as DNA: TGTGCCAGCAGTGAAGCGCCGAGAGGGGGCCTGGAAGCTTTCTTT. Encoded protein: CASSEAPRGGLEAFF.

V and J are TRBV6-1 and TRBJ2-1; 9 nucleotides agree with TRBD2. The V segment lost 7 bases and the J segment 4 bases; nucleotides outside the gene matches: 2. The CDR3 runs to 13 residues. Germline CDR1 and CDR2: MNHNS and SASEGT. The CDR3 DNA is TGTGCCAGCATGCTAGCGGGGTACAATGAGCAGTTCTTC. This codes for CASMLAGYNEQFF.

The V gene is TRBV29-1, the J gene TRBJ1-2; D remains ambiguous. The germline V gene has CDR1 SQVTM and CDR2 ANQGSEA. Deletions cut 5 bases from V and 5 bases from J, with 6 bases between. The CDR3 extends over 10 amino acids. The CDR3 is CSVNNYGYTF. DNA of the CDR3: TGCAGCGTTAACAATTATGGCTACACCTTC.